This record concerns one T cell receptor beta chain sequence. Original processing methods: Nucleated cell number was recorded as an estimate derived from reference gene primer amplification. Generated by immunoSEQ multiplex PCR, the TCRdb table keeps only in-frame clones and is missing some. D and trimming come from the DNA, and the V and J calls and clone size come from that table. Counted here are about 100,000 clones, approximately 86% occurring once; the ten biggest clones make up less than 3.5%. CDR3 length: 14 amino acids. The ends were cut back, 5 bases at V and 0 bases at J, with 7 bases in the middle. Germline CDR1 LNHDA, CDR2 SQIVND (reference sequence). This sample is drawn from a study of blood T cell repertoires in COVID-19. On the study more broadly: PBMCs, B-cell-depleted T cells, or T cells provided the cDNA or gDNA that made up the material.

Cohort 3 donors were reported recovered after two negative PCRs, clearance, or symptom resolution. The chain recombines TRBV19 with TRBJ2-2; D remains unclear. This sequence originates from a woman aged 50 to 60 who had recovered from COVID-19. The specimen sequenced was PBMCs or T cells enriched from blood (not recorded which). The CDR3 region has the DNA TGTGCCAGTAGTGGGCCTACGAACACCGGGGAGCTGTTTTTT. Encoded protein: CASSGPTNTGELFF.